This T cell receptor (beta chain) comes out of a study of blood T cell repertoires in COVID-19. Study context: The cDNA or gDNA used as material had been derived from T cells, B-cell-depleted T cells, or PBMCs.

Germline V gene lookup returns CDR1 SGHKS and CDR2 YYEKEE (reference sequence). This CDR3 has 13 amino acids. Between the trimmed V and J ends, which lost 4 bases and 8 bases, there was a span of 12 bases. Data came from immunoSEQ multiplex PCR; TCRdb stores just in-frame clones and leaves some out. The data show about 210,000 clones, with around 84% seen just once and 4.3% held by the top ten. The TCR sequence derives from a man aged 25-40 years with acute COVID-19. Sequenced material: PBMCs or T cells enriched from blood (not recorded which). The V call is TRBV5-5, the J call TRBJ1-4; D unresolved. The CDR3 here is CASSRGPGEKLFF. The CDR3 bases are TGTGCCAGCAGCCGGGGTCCGGGGGAAAAACTGTTTTTT.